Listed below are T cell receptor beta chains from one sample, sequenced in a study of shared clonotypes between healthy human individuals. Method: immunoSEQ multiplex PCR; TCRdb's copy keeps in-frame clones and lacks some. The sample lists some 1 million clones; around 76% were seen once. The sequencing sample was made of memory CD4+ T cells sorted from blood. The receptor source for this set is a man younger than 30 in good health. Each CDR3 is given with its conserved first and last residue. The D gene is left open where the match is weak. Only some rows state a clone size, as once, few, many or a class for expanded clones.

d_gene	v_gene	abundance	j_gene	CDR3nt	CDR3aa
NA	TRBV4-3	NA	TRBJ1-4	TGCGCCAGCAGCCCATCGGGAAGTGCTGGTGAAAAACTGTTTTTT	CASSPSGSAGEKLFF
NA	TRBV5-8	many	TRBJ1-6	TGTGCCAGCAGAGGCCAGGAGACAGAGACTTCACCCCTCCACTTT	CASRGQETETSPLHF
NA	TRBV18	once	TRBJ1-1	TGTGCCAGCTCACCACCCTATAGCTGGAATACTGAAGCTTTCTTT	CASSPPYSWNTEAFF
TRBD1	TRBV6-1	NA	TRBJ1-1	TGTGCCAGCACCCTGGGACAGGCGATGAACACTGAAGCTTTCTTT	CASTLGQAMNTEAFF
TRBD2	TRBV10-1	few	TRBJ2-7	TGCGCCAGGGAAAGCGGGAGTAAGGACGAGCAGTACTTC	CARESGSKDEQYF
TRBD1	TRBV7-9	NA	TRBJ2-7	TGTGCCAGCAGCCCCCCCACCGGGACAGGGCGGCACGAGCAGTACTTC	CASSPPTGTGRHEQYF
NA	TRBV30	NA	TRBJ2-1	TGTGCCTACGATCCCCTCCGTCGGGTTAACAATGAGCAGTTCTTC	CAYDPLRRVNNEQFF
NA	TRBV11-2	once	TRBJ1-6	TGTGCCAGCAGCTTAGATCGGAATTCACCCCTCCACTTT	CASSLDRNSPLHF
TRBD1	TRBV6-1	NA	TRBJ1-1	TGTGCCAGCAGTGACTCGACAGGGATCGCTTTCTTT	CASSDSTGIAFF
NA	TRBV15	few	TRBJ2-4	TGTGCCACCAGCAATGGTGAGGCAGCCAAAAACATTCAGTACTTC	CATSNGEAAKNIQYF
NA	TRBV30	NA	TRBJ2-1	TGTGCCTGGAGTGTGAGGGCCTACAATGAGCAGTTCTTC	CAWSVRAYNEQFF
TRBD1	TRBV5-1	once	TRBJ2-5	TGCGCCAGCAGCGTGGTCGGGACAGGGTTATTCGGGGAGACCCAGTACTTC	CASSVVGTGLFGETQYF
TRBD1	TRBV5-1	NA	TRBJ1-1	TGCGCCAGCAGCCAGGGATGGACAGGGGAAGCTTTCTTT	CASSQGWTGEAFF
TRBD2	TRBV18	few	TRBJ2-7	TGTGCCAGCTCAACAGGACTAGCGGAGACCTACGAGCAGTACTTC	CASSTGLAETYEQYF
NA	TRBV6-6	NA	TRBJ2-2	TGTGCCAGCAGGGCAGGGAACACCGGGGAGCTGTTTTTT	CASRAGNTGELFF
TRBD1	TRBV25-1	few	TRBJ2-5	TGTGCCAGCAGTGATCCCCGACAGGGGGGGGCAGAGACCCAGTACTTC	CASSDPRQGGAETQYF
TRBD2	TRBV4-1	once	TRBJ2-3	TGCGCCAGCAGCCCTGGGACTACCGGATGGGATACGCAGTATTTT	CASSPGTTGWDTQYF
NA	TRBV19	NA	TRBJ1-5	TGTGCCAGTAGTATGGTAGGGCATAGCAATCAGCCCCAGCATTTT	CASSMVGHSNQPQHF
NA	TRBV19	NA	TRBJ2-2	TGTGCCAGTATCGCAGGGGCTAACACCGGGGAGCTGTTTTTT	CASIAGANTGELFF
TRBD2	TRBV7-2	NA	TRBJ2-2	TGTGCCAGCAGCTTAGCGCTAGCGGGAGGGACCGGGGAGCTGTTTTTT	CASSLALAGGTGELFF
NA	TRBV28	NA	TRBJ1-2	TGTGCCAGCAGTTTCAGACAGCGCTATGGCTACACCTTC	CASSFRQRYGYTF
NA	TRBV5-4	NA	TRBJ2-3	TGTGCCAGCAGCTTGGAGGGGATCCGGCTCTCTGGGGATACGCAGTATTTT	CASSLEGIRLSGDTQYF
TRBD1	TRBV18	NA	TRBJ2-7	TGTGCCAGCTCACCGACAGGGGGAAGGTCCTACGAGCAGTACTTC	CASSPTGGRSYEQYF
NA	TRBV28	few	TRBJ1-1	TGTGCCAGCAGTTTAAATAGGGTCGGCACTGAAGCTTTCTTT	CASSLNRVGTEAFF
TRBD2	TRBV9	NA	TRBJ2-3	TGTGCCAGCAGCTTTGGGACTAGCGGGGTTGGTACGCAGTATTTT	CASSFGTSGVGTQYF
NA	TRBV9	NA	TRBJ2-2	TGTGCCAGCAGCTTAACAACCGGCGGGGAGCTGTTTTTT	CASSLTTGGELFF
TRBD2	TRBV9	NA	TRBJ2-7	TGTGCCAGCAGCGGGACTAGCGGAGCCGTTTACGAGCAGTACTTC	CASSGTSGAVYEQYF
TRBD1	TRBV5-8	NA	TRBJ2-7	TGTGCCAGCAGCGCTCGGACAGGAAGACTGTTCTCCTACGAGCAGTACTTC	CASSARTGRLFSYEQYF